The 6 T cell receptor beta chains below were found in one sample sequenced in a study of spatial heterogeneity in lung cancer. One entry per CDR3 protein results from TCRdb running MiXCR on the 5' RACE reads. This table holds more than 6,000 distinct CDR3 sequences, around 3.1% found once. Time point in this sample: sample taken at primary tumor resection. Points from the study as a whole: Expanded alpha and beta TCR counts within tumors tracked tumor mutation counts.

These receptors lack a known antigen. This specimen consisted of lung tumor tissue, obtained at surgery. All receptors derive from a male donor with early-stage non-small cell lung cancer.

By frequency in the sample, this clonotype is large. V and J are TRBV29-1 and TRBJ2-2; D ambiguous. Germline CDR1 SQVTM, CDR2 ANQGSEA. Deletions cut 4 bases from V and 6 bases from J, with 18 bases between. There are 15 residues in the CDR3. For the CDR3, the DNA is TGCAGCGTTGGCCTCCTAACGAGGTCGGCCGGGGAGCTGTTTTTT. Its protein is CSVGLLTRSAGELFF.

This clonotype was seen many times. The chain links TRBV2 to TRBJ1-2, with D perhaps TRBD1 (5 bases). The CDR3 totals 13 residues. CDR1 SNHLY and CDR2 FYNNEI come from the germline V gene. V lost 2 bases and J 4 bases, leaving 8 bases between the germline ends. The CDR3 sequence: CASSELGTYGYTF. The CDR3 nucleotides are TGTGCCAGCAGTGAACTGGGGACCTATGGCTACACCTTC.

In its sample, this clonotype is medium-sized (0.01 to 0.1%). The CDR3 DNA reads as TGCGCCAGCAGTGCCGAGACAGGGGTAAACACTGAAGCTTTCTTT. Translation: CASSAETGVNTEAFF. The chain is built from TRBV10-1 and TRBJ1-1; 8 bases are shared with TRBD1. This CDR3 is built from 15 residues. Unmatched junction bases numbered 6, after V lost 4 bases and J lost 2 bases. Looked up from germline, CDR1 is WNHNN and CDR2 is SYGVQD (reference sequence).

This clonotype was counted ten times or more. The rearrangement links TRBV20-1 to TRBJ2-7, with TRBD2 matching 7 bases. Germline V CDR1 and CDR2: DFQATT, SNEGSKA (reference sequence). The CDR3 runs to 14 residues. Trimming at V came to 5 bases and at J to 3 bases, leaving 10 bases not matched to a gene. The CDR3 sequence is CSALGLGGSYEQYF. Here the CDR3 DNA reads TGCAGTGCTTTAGGACTAGGAGGTAGCTACGAGCAGTACTTC.

This clonotype was counted at least ten times. The chain joins TRBV9 to TRBJ1-1; D may be TRBD1 (6 bases). The CDR3 is 15 amino acids. V was shortened by 0 bases and J by 4 bases, with 13 bases between the two germline ends. CDR1 and CDR2 (germline): SGDLS, YYNGEE. In nucleotides, the CDR3 is TGTGCCAGCAGCGTAGACAGGGCAGTGAGCACTGAAGCTTTCTTT. Protein product: CASSVDRAVSTEAFF.

This clonotype is medium-sized by share. The rearrangement joins TRBV19 to TRBJ1-1, with D possibly matching TRBD1 (6 bases). The germline V gene encodes CDR1 LNHDA and CDR2 SQIVND (reference sequence). The CDR3 loop spans 13 amino acids. V was cut by 4 bases and J by 6 bases, with 12 bases left in between. CDR3 sequence (DNA): TGTGCCAGTAGTACCATCAAGGGGGCTGAAGCTTTCTTT. Protein sequence: CASSTIKGAEAFF. Based on the CDR3 plus reference TRBV19 and TRBJ1-1, the full variable domain is DGGITQSPKYLFRKEGQNVTLSCEQNLNHDAMYWYRQDPGQGLRLIYYSQIVNDFQKGDIAEGYSVSREKKESFPLTVTSAQKNPTAFYLCASSTIKGAEAFFGQGTRLTVV.